This TCR beta chain was recovered during a study of CD8 T cells in Susac syndrome. Trimming stripped 2 bases from V and 7 bases from J, with 10 bases between. This CDR3 has 13 amino acids. The germline gives CDR1 SGDLS, CDR2 YYNGEE. TCR beta was sequenced from blood CD8+ and CD4+ T cells. Random-hexamer reverse transcription was applied to roughly 0.5 to 1 ug RNA. Across 54 Vbeta and 13 Jbeta, TCR beta CDR3 was amplified with immunoSEQ multiplex PCR. TCRdb reanalysed the immunoSEQ multiplex PCR reads using MiXCR and keeps one entry per CDR3 protein. The sample shows about 140,000 distinct CDR3 sequences, around 95% of them seen only once.

The chain recombines TRBV9 with TRBJ2-1; D is unclear. The TCR comes from a human donor with multiple sclerosis. Input material: CD4+ T cells from PBMCs. The CDR3 here is CASSVEIRNEQFF. CDR3 DNA sequence: TGTGCCAGCAGCGTCGAGATAAGGAATGAGCAGTTCTTC.